The entry that follows covers one T cell receptor beta chain sequence. This entry is derived from a study of blood T cell repertoires in COVID-19. Germline V gene lookup returns CDR1 SEHNR and CDR2 FQNEAQ (reference sequence). Trimming stripped 5 bases from V and 3 bases from J, with 13 bases between. CDR3 length: 14 amino acids. Sequencing was performed with immunoSEQ multiplex PCR; in TCRdb, only in-frame clones are kept and a portion is missing. This table holds around 46,000 clones, around 82% found once. The sequencing sample was made of peripheral blood. This TCR came from a human donor in a cohort sampled during active COVID-19. The chain recombines TRBV7-9 with TRBJ2-5; weak D call: TRBD2 (5 bases). In DNA form, the CDR3 reads TGTGCCAGCAGCCAACGGGGTGGCGAAGAGACCCAGTACTTC. Its protein is CASSQRGGEETQYF.